This section outlines one T cell receptor (beta chain) sequence together with its context. The antigen is unknown. The entry originates in a study of cytomegalovirus exposure and HLA in healthy donors. Broader study findings: A later analysis showed TCR association rates differing by HLA locus, peaking at DRB1 and lowest at HLA-C.

Primers included in the PCR were 60 Vbeta and 13 Jbeta primers. Sequencing used immunoSEQ multiplex PCR; TCRdb keeps in-frame clones, though not all of them. The sample records about 170,000 clones, 79% being singletons. As for the donors, each was a healthy bone marrow donor. This clonotype was sampled from a woman aged 45 to 65 in good health and CMV-seronegative. Sequencing input: PBMCs.

CDR3 loop: CASSETGLAEAFF. The CDR3 nucleotides are TGTGCCAGCAGCGAAACAGGGTTGGCTGAAGCTTTCTTT. The genes are TRBV9 and TRBJ1-1; the D gene is possibly TRBD1 (6 bases). This CDR3 region has 13 residues. The ends were cut back, 3 bases at V and 6 bases at J, with 12 bases in the middle. Germline V gene lookup returns CDR1 SGDLS and CDR2 YYNGEE.